This T cell receptor (beta chain) was profiled in a study of T cells after yellow fever vaccination. This clonotype was observed many times. Deletions cut 6 bases from V and 8 bases from J, with 23 bases between. Looked up from germline, CDR1 is ENHRY and CDR2 is SYGVKD. The CDR3 runs 16 residues. TCRdb passed the 5' RACE reads through MiXCR, listing each CDR3 protein once. Among about 330,000 distinct CDR3 sequences listed, approximately 4% were seen once. The receptor was isolated from a man younger than 30 who received the YFV17D yellow fever vaccine. The specimen comprised PBMCs, sampled 5 days after the yellow fever booster vaccination. This chain links TRBV10-3 with TRBJ2-1; D remains ambiguous. The CDR3 nucleotides are TGTGCCATCAGAAGTATACCCCACAGCAACCTCGATGAGCAGTTCTTC. It is translated as CAIRSIPHSNLDEQFF.